Included here is one TCR beta chain sequence, with context. No antigen is known for it. The data are from a study of STAT3 mutations in large granular lymphocyte leukemia. Whole-study context: Over half of T-LGLL patients had one or more immunosuppressive regimens.

Generated by immunoSEQ multiplex PCR, the TCRdb table keeps only in-frame clones and is missing some. This sample has approximately 31,000 clones, with around 86% found just once. Study-level findings and limits: Differing intervals and regimens complicate linking therapy response to clone burden. At least one immunodominant TCR beta clonotype appeared in every T-cell large granular lymphocyte leukemia patient. In some patients, a small highly pathogenic clone possibly went undetected.

Germline V lookup: CDR1 SGHNT, CDR2 YYREEE (reference sequence). The V and J ends lost 1 base and 2 bases, in that order; junction bases with no gene match: 2. The CDR3 totals 14 residues. The receptor was derived from a man in his fifties or sixties with T-cell large granular lymphocyte leukemia. Some clones in this sample may be carry-over from other donors' samples. The sample consisted of peripheral blood mononuclear cells. The chain carries TRBV5-4 and TRBJ2-5; 7 bases agree with TRBD1. DNA for the CDR3: TGTGCCAGCAGCTTGAGACAGGGACAAGAGACCCAGTACTTC. As protein: CASSLRQGQETQYF.